The source of this T cell receptor (beta chain) is a study of blood T cells in healthy people across ages. PCR was performed a second time for about 7 to 11 cycles using a sample-barcoded 5' primer and a J-beta primer mix. TCRdb processed the 5' RACE reads anew with MiXCR; each CDR3 protein has one entry. Here the sample spans about 800,000 distinct CDR3 sequences, 58% being singletons. CDR1 KGHDR and CDR2 SFDVKD come from the germline V gene. The germline V and J ends were trimmed by 0 bases and 13 bases, with 12 bases remaining between them. The CDR3 totals 13 residues. The specimen sequenced was blood. This clonotype was sampled from a young man in good health. The rearrangement joins TRBV24-1 to TRBJ2-1; D assignment may be TRBD1 or TRBD2 (5 bases each). CDR3 loop: CATSDLSGTSQFF. The CDR3 DNA is TGTGCCACCAGTGATTTGTCGGGGACCAGTCAGTTCTTC.